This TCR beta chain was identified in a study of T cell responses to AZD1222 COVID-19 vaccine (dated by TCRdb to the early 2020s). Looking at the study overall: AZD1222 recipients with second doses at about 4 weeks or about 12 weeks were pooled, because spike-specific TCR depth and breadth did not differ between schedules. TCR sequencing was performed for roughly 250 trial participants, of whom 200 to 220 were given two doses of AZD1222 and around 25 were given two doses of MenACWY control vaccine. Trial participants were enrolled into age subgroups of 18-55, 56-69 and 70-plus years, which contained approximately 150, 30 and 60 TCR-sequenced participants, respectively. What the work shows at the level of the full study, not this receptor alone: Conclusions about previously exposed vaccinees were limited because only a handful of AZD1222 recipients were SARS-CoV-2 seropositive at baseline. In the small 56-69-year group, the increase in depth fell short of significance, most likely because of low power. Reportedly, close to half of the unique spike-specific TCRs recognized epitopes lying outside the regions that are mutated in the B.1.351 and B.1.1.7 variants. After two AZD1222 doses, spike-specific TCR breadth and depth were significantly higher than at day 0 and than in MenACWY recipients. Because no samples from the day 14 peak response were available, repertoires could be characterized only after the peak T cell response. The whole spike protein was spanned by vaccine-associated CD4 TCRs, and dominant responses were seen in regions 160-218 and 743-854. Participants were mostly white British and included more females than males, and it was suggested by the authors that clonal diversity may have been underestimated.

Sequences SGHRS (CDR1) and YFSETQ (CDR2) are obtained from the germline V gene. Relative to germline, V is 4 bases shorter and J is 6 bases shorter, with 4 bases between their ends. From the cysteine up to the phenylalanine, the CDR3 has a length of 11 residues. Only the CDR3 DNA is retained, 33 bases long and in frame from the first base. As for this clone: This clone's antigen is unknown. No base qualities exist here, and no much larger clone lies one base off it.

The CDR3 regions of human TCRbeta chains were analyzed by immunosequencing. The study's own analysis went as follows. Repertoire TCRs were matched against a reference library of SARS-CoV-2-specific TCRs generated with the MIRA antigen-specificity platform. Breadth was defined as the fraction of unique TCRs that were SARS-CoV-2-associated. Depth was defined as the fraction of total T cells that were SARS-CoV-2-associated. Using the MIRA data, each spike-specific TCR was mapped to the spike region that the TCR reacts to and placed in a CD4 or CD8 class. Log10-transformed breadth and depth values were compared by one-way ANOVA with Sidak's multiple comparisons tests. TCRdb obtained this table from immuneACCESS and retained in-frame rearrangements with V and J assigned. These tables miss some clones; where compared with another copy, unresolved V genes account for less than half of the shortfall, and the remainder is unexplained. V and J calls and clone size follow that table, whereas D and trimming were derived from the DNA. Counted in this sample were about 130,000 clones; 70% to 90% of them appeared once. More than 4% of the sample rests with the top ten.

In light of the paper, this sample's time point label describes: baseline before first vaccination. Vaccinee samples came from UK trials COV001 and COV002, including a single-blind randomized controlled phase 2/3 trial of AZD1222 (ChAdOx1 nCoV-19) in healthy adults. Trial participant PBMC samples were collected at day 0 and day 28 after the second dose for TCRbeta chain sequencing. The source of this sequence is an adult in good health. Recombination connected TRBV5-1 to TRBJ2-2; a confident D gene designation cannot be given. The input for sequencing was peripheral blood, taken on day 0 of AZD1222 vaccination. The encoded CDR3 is CASSKAGELFF. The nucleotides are TGCGCCAGCAGCAAAGCCGGGGAGCTGTTTTTT. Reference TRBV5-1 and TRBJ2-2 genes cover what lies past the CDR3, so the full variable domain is KAGVTQTPRYLIKTRGQQVTLSCSPISGHRSVSWYQQTPGQGLQFLFEYFSETQRNKGNFPGRFSGRQFSNSRSEMNVSTLELGDSALYLCASSKAGELFFGEGSRLTVL.